These T cell receptor beta chains were read from a single sample in a study of T cells in Graves' hyperthyroidism and ophthalmopathy. TCRdb independently ran MiXCR on the multiplex PCR reads; one entry per CDR3 protein. This sample carries roughly 700,000 distinct CDR3 sequences, 13% to 15% of them seen once, and the ten largest clones take about 9.4%. The sequencing input was blood. These receptors were obtained from a woman under 30 with Graves' hyperthyroidism. Both conserved end residues are part of each CDR3. The D gene is left open where the match is weak. Not every row has a clone size; where given, it reads once, few, many or a size class.

abundance	j_gene	d_gene	v_gene	CDR3aa	CDR3nt
many	TRBJ2-5	NA	TRBV7-9	CASSFLGSSETQYF	TGTGCCAGCAGCTTCCTCGGCAGTTCAGAGACCCAGTACTTC
NA	TRBJ2-1	NA	TRBV4-3	CASSQDLGTLAKFF	TGCGCCAGCAGCCAAGATCTCGGTACTCTAGCGAAGTTCTTC
NA	TRBJ2-5	TRBD1	TRBV11-1	CASSLGDRTGNQETQYF	TGTGCCAGCAGCTTAGGGGACAGGACGGGAAACCAAGAGACCCAGTACTTC
few	TRBJ2-3	TRBD2	TRBV2	CASGWTSGIARVDTQYF	TGTGCCAGCGGATGGACTAGCGGGATAGCACGGGTAGATACGCAGTATTTT
few	TRBJ2-5	NA	TRBV12-3/TRBV12-4	CASKDTSKTQYF	TGTGCCAGCAAGGACACGAGCAAGACCCAGTACTTC
NA	TRBJ2-7	NA	TRBV10-3	CAIVPPGYEQYF	TGTGCCATCGTCCCCCCAGGCTACGAGCAGTACTTC
few	TRBJ2-3	NA	TRBV20-1	CSQGAGTDTQYF	TGCAGCCAAGGAGCTGGTACAGATACGCAGTATTTT
many	TRBJ2-1	TRBD2	TRBV11-3	CASTRLSGSSYNEQFF	TGTGCCAGCACAAGACTTAGCGGGAGCTCCTACAATGAGCAGTTCTTC
many	TRBJ2-1	NA	TRBV30	CAWSVDGEQFF	TGTGCCTGGAGTGTAGATGGTGAGCAGTTCTTC
few	TRBJ2-5	TRBD1	TRBV6-7	CASSYFGQGETQYF	TGTGCCAGCAGTTACTTCGGACAGGGAGAGACCCAGTACTTC
few	TRBJ2-5	TRBD2	TRBV6-1	CASNPGTSRETQYF	TGTGCCAGCAACCCTGGGACTAGTAGAGAGACCCAGTACTTC
NA	TRBJ2-2	NA	TRBV24-1	CATSDLHRGSGELFF	TGTGCCACCAGTGATTTGCATCGGGGGTCCGGGGAGCTGTTTTTT
few	TRBJ2-5	NA	TRBV2	CASIVGEGGETQYF	TGTGCCAGCATAGTGGGGGAAGGTGGAGAGACCCAGTACTTC
many	TRBJ2-7	TRBD2	TRBV20-1	CSARDWLAGYEQYF	TGCAGTGCTAGAGATTGGCTAGCGGGCTACGAGCAGTACTTC
many	TRBJ2-7	TRBD1	TRBV18	CASSHRDRVTYEQYF	TGTGCCAGCTCGCATCGGGACAGGGTAACCTACGAGCAGTACTTC
NA	TRBJ2-7	TRBD2	TRBV29-1	CSVKLAGGEGEQYF	TGCAGCGTCAAACTAGCGGGAGGGGAGGGCGAGCAGTACTTC
NA	TRBJ2-1	NA	TRBV19	CASSIGWAVYEQFF	TGTGCCAGTAGTATAGGGTGGGCAGTTTATGAGCAGTTCTTC
NA	TRBJ1-1	NA	TRBV5-1	CASSAADEGNTEAFF	TGCGCCAGCAGCGCCGCGGACGAGGGGAACACTGAAGCTTTCTTT
NA	TRBJ1-1	NA	TRBV20-1	CSARDRAKSHMNTEAFF	TGCAGTGCTAGAGACAGGGCGAAGAGTCACATGAACACTGAAGCTTTCTTT
many	TRBJ2-2	TRBD2	TRBV6-1	CASRGGPSIAGELFF	TGTGCCAGCAGGGGAGGGCCTTCAATCGCCGGGGAGCTGTTTTTT
many	TRBJ2-1	TRBD2	TRBV20-1	CSARPGRLASNEQFF	TGCAGTGCTAGACCAGGAAGACTAGCGTCCAATGAGCAGTTCTTC
few	TRBJ1-5	NA	TRBV6-1	CASGSLQPQHF	TGTGCCAGCGGGAGTTTACAGCCCCAGCATTTT
NA	TRBJ1-6	NA	TRBV7-9	CASSSGTGGSPLHF	TGTGCCAGCAGCTCCGGGACCGGAGGTTCACCCCTCCACTTT
many	TRBJ2-4	NA	TRBV18	CASSPRGVDIQYF	TGTGCCAGCTCACCCCGCGGGGTGGACATTCAGTACTTC
few	TRBJ2-2	TRBD2	TRBV13	CASSFPSGSAGELFF	TGTGCCAGCAGCTTCCCTAGCGGGAGCGCCGGGGAGCTGTTTTTT
many	TRBJ1-1	NA	TRBV18	CASSPALTTDSAFF	TGTGCCAGCTCACCTGCCCTTACAACGGATTCAGCTTTCTTT
many	TRBJ2-1	NA	TRBV20-1	CSASQRTNSYNEQFF	TGCAGTGCTAGTCAGCGGACAAACTCCTACAATGAGCAGTTCTTC
few	TRBJ2-2	NA	TRBV30	CAWKKNTGELFF	TGTGCCTGGAAAAAGAACACCGGGGAGCTGTTTTTT
many	TRBJ2-3	TRBD2	TRBV30	CAWSEGTSGLTDTQYF	TGTGCCTGGAGTGAAGGGACTAGCGGACTCACAGATACGCAGTATTTT